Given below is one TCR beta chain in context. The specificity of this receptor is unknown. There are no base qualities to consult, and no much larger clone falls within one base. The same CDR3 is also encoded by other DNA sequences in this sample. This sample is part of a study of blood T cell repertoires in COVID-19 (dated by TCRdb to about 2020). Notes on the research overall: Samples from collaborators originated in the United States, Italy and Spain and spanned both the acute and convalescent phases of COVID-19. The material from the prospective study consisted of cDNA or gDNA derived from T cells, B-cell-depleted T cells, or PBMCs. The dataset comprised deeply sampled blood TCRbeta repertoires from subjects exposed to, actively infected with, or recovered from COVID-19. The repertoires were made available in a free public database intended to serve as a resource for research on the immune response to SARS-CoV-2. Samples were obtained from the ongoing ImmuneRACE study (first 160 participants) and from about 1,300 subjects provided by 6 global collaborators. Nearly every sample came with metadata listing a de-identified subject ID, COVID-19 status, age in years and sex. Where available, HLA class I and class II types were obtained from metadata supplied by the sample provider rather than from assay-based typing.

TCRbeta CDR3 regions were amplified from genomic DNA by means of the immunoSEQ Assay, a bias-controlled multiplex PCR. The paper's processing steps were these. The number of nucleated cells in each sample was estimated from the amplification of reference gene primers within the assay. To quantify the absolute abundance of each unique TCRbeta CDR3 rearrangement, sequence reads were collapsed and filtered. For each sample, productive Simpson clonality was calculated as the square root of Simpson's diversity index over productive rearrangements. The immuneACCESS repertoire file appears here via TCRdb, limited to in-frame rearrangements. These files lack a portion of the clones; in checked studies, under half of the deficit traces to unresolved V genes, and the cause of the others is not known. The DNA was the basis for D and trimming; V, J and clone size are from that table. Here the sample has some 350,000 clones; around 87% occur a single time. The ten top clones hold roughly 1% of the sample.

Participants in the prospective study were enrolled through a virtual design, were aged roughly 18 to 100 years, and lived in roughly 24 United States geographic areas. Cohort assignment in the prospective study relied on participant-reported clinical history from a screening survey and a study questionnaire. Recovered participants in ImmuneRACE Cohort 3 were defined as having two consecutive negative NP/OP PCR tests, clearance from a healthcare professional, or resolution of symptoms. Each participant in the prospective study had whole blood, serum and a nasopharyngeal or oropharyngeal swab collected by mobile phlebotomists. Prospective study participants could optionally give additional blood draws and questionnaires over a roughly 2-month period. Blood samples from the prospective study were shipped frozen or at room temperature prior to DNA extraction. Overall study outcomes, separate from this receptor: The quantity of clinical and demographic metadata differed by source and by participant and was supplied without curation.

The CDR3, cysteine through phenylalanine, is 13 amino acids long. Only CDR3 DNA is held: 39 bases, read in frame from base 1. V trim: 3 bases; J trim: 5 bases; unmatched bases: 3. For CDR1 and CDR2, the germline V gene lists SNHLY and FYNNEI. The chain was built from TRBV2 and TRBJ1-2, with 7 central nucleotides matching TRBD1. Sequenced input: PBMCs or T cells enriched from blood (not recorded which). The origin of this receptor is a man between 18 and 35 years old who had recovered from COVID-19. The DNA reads TGTGCCAGCAGTGAGGGGACAGATTATGGCTACACCTTC. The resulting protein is CASSEGTDYGYTF.